Listed below are T cell receptor beta chains from one sample, sequenced in a study of control samples from healthy donors and cancer patients. Some clones are missing from TCRdb's copy, which holds only in-frame ones; the method was immunoSEQ multiplex PCR. This table has around 83,000 clones, 93% appearing once. Sequenced: PBMCs. The source of these receptors is a woman in her forties with lung cancer. The CDR3 runs from the conserved cysteine through the conserved F or W. Fields, in order: D gene, J gene, V gene, clone size, CDR3 protein, CDR3 DNA. The D gene is left open where the match is weak. Some rows have no size entry. The others give once, few or many, or a class for an expanded clone.

. | TRBJ1-6 | TRBV11-2 | . | CASSLDRRLPASPLHF | TGTGCCAGCAGCTTAGATCGGCGGCTACCGGCTTCACCCCTCCACTTT
. | TRBJ1-1 | TRBV5-3 | . | CARSLVSGPNTEAFF | TGTGCCAGAAGCTTGGTGAGTGGTCCGAACACTGAAGCTTTCTTT
. | TRBJ2-7 | TRBV9 | . | CASSAPSGGYEQYF | TGTGCCAGCAGCGCCCCTTCCGGGGGCTACGAGCAGTACTTC
. | TRBJ1-4 | TRBV7-8 | . | CASSLSPNEKLFF | TGTGCCAGCAGCTTATCCCCCAATGAAAAACTGTTTTTT
. | TRBJ2-7 | TRBV5-1 | . | CASRGQSSYEQYF | TGCGCCAGCAGAGGACAGAGCTCCTACGAGCAGTACTTC
TRBD2 | TRBJ2-1 | TRBV5-5 | . | CASTSRLAANNEQFF | TGTGCCAGCACCTCTAGACTAGCGGCGAACAATGAGCAGTTCTTC
. | TRBJ2-3 | TRBV2 | . | CASRDLTVSTDTQYF | TGTGCCAGCAGGGATTTGACAGTCAGCACAGATACGCAGTATTTT
. | TRBJ1-2 | TRBV6-1 | . | CASSERGPANYGYTF | TGTGCCAGCAGTGAAAGGGGACCGGCTAACTATGGCTACACCTTC
. | TRBJ1-3 | TRBV28 | . | CASSLRTVSGNTIYF | TGTGCCAGCAGTCTCCGGACAGTTTCTGGAAACACCATATATTTT
. | TRBJ1-1 | TRBV20-1 | . | CSAREGYIF | TGCAGTGCTAGAGAGGGTTATATATTT
TRBD2 | TRBJ2-3 | TRBV11-2 | . | CASSLGGGAGGDTQYF | TGTGCCAGCAGCTTAGGCGGGGGGGCCGGGGGAGATACGCAGTATTTT
TRBD1 | TRBJ1-4 | TRBV2 | . | CASSPQQGTGLEKLFF | TGTGCCAGCAGCCCTCAACAGGGGACCGGCCTTGAAAAACTGTTTTTT
. | TRBJ1-2 | TRBV3-1/TRBV3-2 | . | CASSQGVYGYTF | TGTGCCAGCAGCCAAGGGGTCTATGGCTACACCTTC
. | TRBJ2-4 | TRBV11-2 | . | CASSLGRLAKNIQYF | TGTGCCAGCAGCTTAGGCCGACTAGCCAAAAACATTCAGTACTTC
TRBD1 | TRBJ1-5 | TRBV2 | . | CASDKGTGPHQPQHF | TGTGCCAGCGATAAGGGGACAGGGCCCCATCAGCCCCAGCATTTT
. | TRBJ1-1 | TRBV9 | . | CASSPWGPTEAFF | TGTGCCAGCAGCCCCTGGGGGCCCACTGAAGCTTTCTTT
. | TRBJ1-6 | TRBV3-1/TRBV3-2 | . | CASSQRDSPLHF | TGTGCCAGCAGCCAGAGGGACTCACCCCTCCACTTT
. | TRBJ2-7 | TRBV6-5 | . | CASSPHGPGYNEQYF | TGTGCCAGCAGTCCACATGGGCCAGGATATAACGAGCAGTACTTC
TRBD1 | TRBJ1-1 | TRBV3-1/TRBV3-2 | . | CASSQDTGTGGLAFF | TGTGCCAGCAGCCAAGATACTGGGACAGGGGGCTTAGCTTTCTTT
. | TRBJ2-5 | TRBV4-1 | . | CASSPPGLEETQYF | TGCGCCAGCAGCCCCCCGGGACTCGAAGAGACCCAGTACTTC
TRBD1 | TRBJ1-2 | TRBV28 | . | CASTLGTGGLYGYTF | TGTGCCAGCACCCTAGGGACAGGGGGCCTATATGGCTACACCTTC
TRBD2 | TRBJ2-7 | TRBV5-1 | . | CASSLETSPLVLGEQYF | TGCGCCAGCAGCTTGGAGACTAGCCCGCTAGTATTGGGGGAGCAGTACTTC
. | TRBJ1-1 | TRBV6-5 | few | CASGTEQGLGTEAFF | TGTGCCAGTGGGACCGAACAGGGATTGGGGACTGAAGCTTTCTTT
. | TRBJ2-3 | TRBV19 | . | CASSIEGNTQYF | TGTGCCAGTAGTATAGAGGGAAATACGCAGTATTTT
. | TRBJ1-3 | TRBV3-1/TRBV3-2 | . | CASRHTRQQPYSGNTIYF | TGTGCCAGCAGGCATACTCGACAACAACCGTACTCTGGAAACACCATATATTTT
. | TRBJ2-6 | TRBV5-1 | . | CASSLVGSGANVLTF | TGCGCCAGCAGTCTGGTTGGCTCTGGGGCCAACGTCCTGACTTTC
. | TRBJ2-6 | TRBV6-5 | . | CASIPLPPGANVLTF | TGTGCCAGCATTCCACTTCCCCCTGGGGCCAACGTCCTGACTTTC
. | TRBJ2-7 | TRBV6-5 | . | CASTRTANSYEQYF | TGTGCCAGTACCCGGACAGCTAACTCCTACGAGCAGTACTTC
TRBD2 | TRBJ2-7 | TRBV3-1/TRBV3-2 | . | CASSQRGGLGEQYF | TGTGCCAGCAGCCAGCGGGGGGGCTTAGGGGAGCAGTACTTC
TRBD1 | TRBJ2-2 | TRBV7-6 | . | CASSLAGTVGTGELFF | TGTGCCAGCAGCTTAGCCGGGACAGTCGGCACCGGGGAGCTGTTTTTT
. | TRBJ2-3 | TRBV24-1 | . | CATSDFRGGTDTQYF | TGTGCCACCAGTGATTTCCGCGGGGGCACAGATACGCAGTATTTT
. | TRBJ1-3 | TRBV18 | . | CASSRADTIYF | TGTGCCAGCTCAAGGGCGGACACCATATATTTT
. | TRBJ2-2 | TRBV6-5 | . | CASSYQDAAGELFF | TGTGCCAGCAGTTATCAGGACGCGGCCGGGGAGCTGTTTTTT
TRBD2 | TRBJ2-5 | TRBV6-6 | once | CASSRTGTSGGAVKTQYF | TGTGCCAGCAGTCGTACCGGGACTAGCGGGGGGGCGGTAAAGACCCAGTACTTC
. | TRBJ1-1 | TRBV5-1 | . | CASSLGTDEEAFF | TGCGCCAGCAGCTTGGGGACAGACGAGGAAGCTTTCTTT
. | TRBJ1-4 | TRBV19 | . | CASSGGREKLFF | TGTGCCAGTTCGGGGGGGCGCGAAAAACTGTTTTTT
TRBD1 | TRBJ1-1 | TRBV19 | . | CASSIGTGTTEAFF | TGTGCCAGTAGTATAGGGACAGGGACCACTGAAGCTTTCTTT
. | TRBJ1-2 | TRBV6-5 | . | CASTSFPETEGYTF | TGTGCCAGCACCTCATTCCCAGAGACAGAGGGCTACACCTTC
. | TRBJ1-2 | TRBV6-5 | . | CASSYSGVSDGYTF | TGTGCCAGCAGTTACTCGGGGGTTTCGGATGGCTACACCTTC
TRBD1 | TRBJ1-5 | TRBV2 | . | CASSTYRGTQPQHF | TGTGCCAGCAGTACCTACAGGGGGACACAGCCCCAGCATTTT
. | TRBJ2-1 | TRBV7-8 | . | CASTPGTVEQFF | TGTGCCAGCACCCCTGGGACTGTGGAGCAGTTCTTC
TRBD1 | TRBJ2-7 | TRBV27 | . | CASSWTGGEQYF | TGTGCCAGCAGTTGGACAGGGGGCGAGCAGTACTTC
. | TRBJ2-5 | TRBV7-9 | . | CASSSAGGQETQYF | TGTGCCAGCAGCTCGGCAGGAGGGCAAGAGACCCAGTACTTC
. | TRBJ2-5 | TRBV9 | . | CASSVGLIGQETQYF | TGTGCCAGCAGCGTAGGGTTGATTGGCCAAGAGACCCAGTACTTC